These 8 T cell receptor beta chains came from one sample sequenced in a study of PD-L1 blockade in urothelial cancer. Profiled with immunoSEQ multiplex PCR; TCRdb holds only in-frame clones, not every one. The data contain about 95,000 clones, roughly 84% of them singletons. Time point specified: pretreatment peripheral blood. Sequenced material: PBMCs, taken around atezolizumab (anti-PD-L1) treatment. The receptors were gathered from a man aged 55 to 70 with urothelial cancer.

This sequence joins TRBV11-3 and TRBJ2-1; D may be TRBD2 (6 bases). V lost 1 base and J lost 5, with 9 bases in between. Germline V gene sequence: CDR1 SGHNT, CDR2 YENEEA. The CDR3 is 14 amino acids. The chain's CDR3 is CASSLGLVNNEQFF. Written as DNA, the CDR3 is TGTGCCAGCAGCTTAGGACTAGTTAACAATGAGCAGTTCTTC.

The rearrangement uses TRBV7-8 and TRBJ2-7, with D possibly matching TRBD1 (6 bases). Germline V gene lookup returns CDR1 SGHVS and CDR2 FQNEAQ. The V end was cut by 5 bases, the J end by 4 bases, with 9 bases between. The CDR3 extends over 12 amino acids. The CDR3 reads CASSPRGYEQYF. CDR3 bases: TGTGCCAGCAGCCCGAGGGGGTACGAGCAGTACTTC.

This chain joins TRBV27 and TRBJ2-7; 8 bases fit TRBD2. The CDR3 consists of 14 residues. Germline V CDR1 and CDR2: MNHEY, SMNVEV (reference sequence). V gave up 7 bases and J gave up 7 bases; unmatched junction bases: 12. CDR3 in amino acids: CASTSHGREGEQYF. The CDR3 DNA reads as TGTGCCAGCACCTCACACGGGAGGGAGGGGGAGCAGTACTTC.

The rearrangement links TRBV7-2 to TRBJ2-2, with 10 positions matching TRBD1. Trimming cost V 5 bases and J 4 bases; bases outside gene matches: 4. The CDR3 extends over 15 amino acids. The germline V gene encodes CDR1 SGHTA and CDR2 FQGNSA. The CDR3 sequence is CASSSRTGGTGELFF. In nucleotides, the CDR3 is TGTGCCAGCAGCAGCCGGACAGGGGGCACCGGGGAGCTGTTTTTT.

The chain has TRBV23-1 and TRBJ1-3; 7 nucleotides agree with TRBD1. TRBV23-1 is annotated as an ORF whose role is uncertain. V was pared by 1 base and J by 4 bases, with 4 bases of the junction left unmatched. The CDR3 covers 15 residues. The CDR3: CASSQYRGRGNTIYF. Written as DNA, the CDR3 is TGCGCCAGCAGTCAATACAGGGGCCGAGGAAACACCATATATTTT.

The rearrangement joins TRBV2 to TRBJ1-1; possible D gene TRBD1, 5 bases. V was cut by 7 bases and J by 1 base, with 10 bases left in between. From germline, CDR1 is SNHLY and CDR2 FYNNEI. The CDR3 has 13 amino acids. This chain's CDR3 is CASKGQGNTEAFF. In DNA, the CDR3 is TGTGCCAGCAAAGGGCAGGGGAACACTGAAGCTTTCTTT.

This chain joins TRBV15 and TRBJ1-1; D call uncertain. CDR1 is LNHNV, CDR2 YYDKDF, per germline (reference sequence). V dropped 3 bases and J dropped 4 bases, with 12 bases sitting between them. The CDR3 has 14 amino acids. The CDR3 protein is CATSRGREGTEAFF. The CDR3 DNA reads TGTGCCACCAGCAGGGGCCGGGAGGGCACTGAAGCTTTCTTT.

This rearrangement joins TRBV18 to TRBJ2-1; 7 positions match TRBD2. Germline loops: CDR1 KGHSH, CDR2 LQKENI. The CDR3 runs to 15 residues. V shed 3 bases and J 2 bases; nucleotides not matched to a gene: 4. The CDR3 loop reads CASSPTSETYNEQFF. CDR3 coding DNA: TGTGCCAGCTCACCTACTAGCGAGACCTACAATGAGCAGTTCTTC.